This T cell receptor beta chain was recovered during a study of shared clonotypes between healthy human individuals. Study-level background: The study drew on two women and a few men aged 18 to 49 as donors.

Amplification in unsorted PBMC replicate PCRs started from around 300 ng DNA, which equals 28,000 or so T cell genomes. TCRdb's table, derived via immunoSEQ multiplex PCR, lists solely in-frame clones and lacks some. In the table there are approximately 440,000 clones, roughly three quarters of which are singletons. Germline CDR1 MGHRA, CDR2 YSYEKL. The CDR3 spans 13 residues. V was clipped by 0 bases and J by 6 bases, with 7 bases between them. The V call is TRBV4-1, the J call TRBJ2-3; D unclear. This sequence originates from a woman aged 40 to 50 in good health. Some clones in this sample may be carry-over from other donors' samples. Sequencing was performed on PBMCs. CDR3 sequence: CASSQESVDTQYF. Written as DNA, the CDR3 is TGCGCCAGCAGCCAAGAGTCGGTGGATACGCAGTATTTT.